This T cell receptor (beta chain) was sequenced during a study of PD-L1 blockade in urothelial cancer. As for time point: peripheral blood 6 weeks after treatment start. Assay used: immunoSEQ multiplex PCR; TCRdb lists only in-frame clones, some missing. The data hold about 51,000 clones, with around 90% observed a single time. The CDR3 loop spans 14 amino acids. The germline V gene encodes CDR1 SGHDT and CDR2 YYEEEE. V lost 1 base to trimming and J lost 6 bases, with 13 bases between them. This TCR was recovered from a man between 60 and 75 years old with urothelial cancer. Sequenced material: PBMCs, taken around atezolizumab (anti-PD-L1) treatment. V gene TRBV5-6 combines with J gene TRBJ1-2; D remains ambiguous. Written as DNA, the CDR3 is TGTGCCAGCAGCTTGTCGGCGGAGAGGAATGGCTACACCTTC. It codes for CASSLSAERNGYTF.